This T cell receptor (beta chain) was sequenced in a study of blood T cell repertoires in COVID-19. Study as a whole: Acute and convalescent COVID-19 specimens originated in the United States, Italy and Spain. From T cells, B-cell-depleted T cells, or PBMCs came the material, which was cDNA or gDNA.

This CDR3 has 15 residues. Trimming shortened V by 6 bases and J by 2 bases, and 14 bases separated the two germline ends. Looked up from germline, CDR1 is MNHEY and CDR2 is SMNVEV (reference sequence). Only in-frame clones appear in the TCRdb table, and some are missing; sequencing was by immunoSEQ multiplex PCR. The table has roughly 180,000 clones, roughly 90% seen once; the top ten hold around 20%. The sequenced sample consisted of peripheral blood. The receptor was derived from a man between 65 and 79 years old with active or convalescent COVID-19. This chain connects TRBV27 to TRBJ1-5; tentatively, D is TRBD1 (5 bases). DNA of the CDR3: TGTGCCAGCAGGGGACTGCTGGGGGGCAATCAGCCCCAGCATTTT. Amino acid sequence: CASRGLLGGNQPQHF.